Below, 18 T cell receptor beta chains from the same sample are listed, as sequenced in a study of human T cells and chemical hapten exposure (TCRdb year 2021). Libraries were prepared through RACE. TCRdb records NextSeq 500 as the sequencer. TCRdb reworked the public reads: Q25 trimming with fastp, MiXCR clone assembly, productive beta chains retained. Rows are unified per CDR3 protein, each entry keeping the most common DNA and genes. The table for this sample lists tens of thousands of distinct CDR3 sequences; 10% to 15% of them were counted only once. The ten largest clones take up less than 2.5% of the sample. Taken with the paper, the label for time point translates to: pre-sensitization, week 0. The label giving this sample's treatment or condition can be read as: therapeutic diphenylcyclopropenone sensitization with weekly scalp DPC. Total RNA was extracted from unfractionated whole blood collected in Tempus Blood RNA tubes.

This material consisted of whole blood, taken in connection with sensitization to the hapten diphenylcyclopropenone (DPC). These receptors were obtained from a woman between 35 and 50 years old with alopecia areata. Some clones in this sample may be carry-over from other donors' samples.

This clonotype is medium-sized within its sample. A read error may produce the germline difference seen at one junction end. The chain joins TRBV2 to TRBJ2-3, with a possible D match to TRBD2 (6 bases). CDR3 length equals 15 residues. Germline V gene sequence: CDR1 SNHLY, CDR2 FYNNEI. For the CDR3, the DNA is TGTGCCAGCAGAGAAGGGGACTCCCCCACAGATACGCAGTATTTT. Its translation: CASREGDSPTDTQYF.

The chain is built from TRBV28 and TRBJ2-7; D may match TRBD1 or TRBD2 (5 bases each). Germline values: CDR1 MDHEN, CDR2 SYDVKM. This CDR3 is 14 amino acids long. V was cut by 8 bases and J by 7 bases, with 21 bases left in between. CDR3 coding DNA: TGTGCCAGCTCCGGGACCGCCGAGAGGTATGAGCAGTACTTC. Its translation is CASSGTAERYEQYF.

This chain joins TRBV12-3 or TRBV12-4 and TRBJ2-7, with 12 bases fitting TRBD1. The CDR3 is made up of 15 amino acids. V lost 6 bases, J lost 3 bases, and 6 bases stayed unmatched. As DNA, the CDR3 is TGTGCCAGCAGCTCCGGGACAGGGGGCGTCTACGAGCAGTACTTC. It translates to CASSSGTGGVYEQYF.

This clonotype was found many times. This chain uses TRBV7-8 with TRBJ2-7; 12 positions agree with TRBD2. Germline trimming cut 3 bases from V and 6 bases from J; bases unmatched to any gene: 6. The CDR3 extends over 15 amino acids. CDR1 is SGHVS, CDR2 FQNEAQ, per germline. The chain's CDR3 is CASSLTSGSGSEQYF. The CDR3 DNA sequence: TGTGCCAGCAGCTTGACTAGCGGGAGCGGCAGCGAGCAGTACTTC.

This clonotype was seen ten or more times. The chain is built from TRBV4-3 and TRBJ2-3; 12 bases fit TRBD2. V gave up 0 bases and J gave up 1 base; unmatched junction bases: 8. CDR3 length: 19 amino acids. Germline V CDR1 and CDR2: LGHNA, YSLEER. CDR3 coding DNA: TGCGCCAGCAGCCAAGATCCGACTAGCGGGGGCCCTCGCACAGATACGCAGTATTTT. As protein: CASSQDPTSGGPRTDTQYF.

This clonotype was found many times. This chain links TRBV7-9 with TRBJ1-5, with a tentative D call TRBD1 (5 bases). This CDR3 has 13 amino acids. V was shortened by 1 base and J by 6 bases, with 7 bases between the two germline ends. Germline V gives CDR1 SEHNR, CDR2 FQNEAQ (reference sequence). The CDR3 DNA reads as TGTGCCAGCAGCTTAGGACAGAGTCAGCCCCAGCATTTT. It encodes CASSLGQSQPQHF. Full variable domain (rest looked up from reference TRBV7-9 and TRBJ1-5): DTGVSQNPRHKITKRGQNVTFRCDPISEHNRLYWYRQTLGQGPEFLTYFQNEAQLEKSRLLSDRFSAERPKGSFSTLEIQRTEQGDSAMYLCASSLGQSQPQHFGDGTRLSIL.

This clonotype was found many times. This chain joins TRBV27 and TRBJ1-1; no clear D. Germline V gene sequence: CDR1 MNHEY, CDR2 SMNVEV (reference sequence). V was pared by 6 bases and J by 4 bases, with 18 bases between. There are 15 residues in the CDR3. The CDR3 region is CASSRRNGVGTEAFF. CDR3 DNA sequence: TGTGCCAGCAGCCGTAGGAATGGGGTTGGCACTGAAGCTTTCTTT.

This clonotype has just a few counts. Here the CDR3 DNA reads TGTGCCAGCAGTTACTCCCCCGGAGGACTAGCGGGGGTAGAGACCCAGTACTTC. This encodes CASSYSPGGLAGVETQYF. V and J are TRBV6-6 and TRBJ2-5, with 13 bases lining up with TRBD2. V trimming: 0 bases; J trimming: 4 bases; junction bases outside the gene matches: 8. The CDR3 sequence is 18 residues long. The V gene's germline CDR1 is MNHNY and CDR2 SVGAGI (reference sequence).

This clonotype was seen repeatedly, ten times or more. This chain connects TRBV4-2 to TRBJ2-2; D may be TRBD1 (5 bases). CDR1 LGHNA and CDR2 YNFKEQ come from the germline V gene. The V and J ends lost 5 bases and 3 bases respectively, with 16 bases between them. The CDR3 extends over 16 amino acids. The CDR3 is CASSKKDDSYTGELFF. CDR3 bases: TGTGCCAGCAGCAAAAAAGATGACAGCTACACCGGGGAGCTGTTTTTT.

V and J are TRBV10-2 and TRBJ2-7; TRBD1 agrees at 9 bases. The germline V gene has CDR1 WSHSY and CDR2 SAAADI. V gave up 6 bases and J gave up 7 bases; unmatched junction bases: 10. The CDR3 runs to 14 residues. As DNA, the CDR3 is TGCGCCAGCAGAACCGGGACAGGGCTGGGGGAGCAGTACTTC. Its translation is CASRTGTGLGEQYF.

CDR3 DNA sequence: TGTGCCAGCAGCGCCTCCGGGACAGGGCCTATCCGGGGCACTGAAGCTTTCTTT. This encodes CASSASGTGPIRGTEAFF. The chain is built from TRBV9 and TRBJ1-1; the match to TRBD1 covers 9 bases. Germline loops: CDR1 SGDLS, CDR2 YYNGEE. The CDR3 has 18 amino acids. J lost 4 bases, V lost 3 bases, and 16 bases had no gene match.

The rearrangement joins TRBV12-3 or TRBV12-4 to TRBJ1-1; D ambiguous. This CDR3 contains 16 residues. V dropped 6 bases and J dropped 0 bases, with 17 bases sitting between them. CDR3 nucleotides: TGTGCCAGCAGGTTAATCCCTGACTGGCTGAACACTGAAGCTTTCTTT. Encoded protein: CASRLIPDWLNTEAFF.

This clonotype is labeled as medium-sized (0.01 to 0.1%). This sequence joins TRBV29-1 and TRBJ2-1, with D possibly being TRBD2 (5 bases). The V end lost 4 bases, the J end lost 1 base, and 8 bases lay between the germline ends. Germline V gene lookup returns CDR1 SQVTM and CDR2 ANQGSEA. The CDR3 loop spans 13 amino acids. In DNA form, the CDR3 reads TGCAGCGTTGGAGGAGGATCCTACAATGAGCAGTTCTTC. It codes for CSVGGGSYNEQFF.

By proportion, this clonotype is medium-sized. The rearrangement links TRBV3-1 to TRBJ2-7; weak D call: TRBD2 (5 bases). The germline V gene encodes CDR1 LGHDT and CDR2 YNNKEL (reference sequence). Deletions cut 6 bases from V and 7 bases from J, with 10 bases between. This CDR3 is 11 amino acids long. Here the CDR3 DNA reads TGTGCCAGCAGTCTATCGGGGGAGCAGTACTTC. This translates into CASSLSGEQYF.

Only a few counts were recorded for this clonotype. The chain uses TRBV28 and TRBJ2-7, with D unclear. CDR1 and CDR2 (germline): MDHEN, SYDVKM. Trimming shortened V by 2 bases and J by 3 bases, and 8 bases separated the two germline ends. The CDR3 covers 13 residues. DNA for the CDR3: TGTGCCAGCAGTTTAGGGTATAACTACGAGCAGTACTTC. The encoded protein is CASSLGYNYEQYF.

This clonotype was seen only a few times. V and J are TRBV7-3 and TRBJ1-1, with 7 bases identical to TRBD1. Germline V gene data show CDR1 as SGHTA and CDR2 as FQGTGA. V lost 5 bases and J lost 5; bases outside the gene matches: 8. The length of the CDR3 is 14 residues. The CDR3 region has the DNA TGTGCCAGCAGCCCACAGGGGAGGTTAACTGAAGCTTTCTTT. This gives the protein CASSPQGRLTEAFF.

This clonotype showed up many times. The chain employs TRBV24-1 and TRBJ2-2, with a possible D match to TRBD1 (6 bases). The V gene lost 4 bases and the J gene lost 7 bases, with 18 bases spanning the gap. This CDR3 contains 16 residues. Germline values: CDR1 KGHDR, CDR2 SFDVKD. This CDR3 is CATSDPTVGAIGELFF. In DNA, the CDR3 is TGTGCCACCAGTGACCCCACGGTGGGGGCGATCGGGGAGCTGTTTTTT.

The chain is built from TRBV12-3 or TRBV12-4 and TRBJ2-3; D is tentatively TRBD1 or TRBD2 (5 bases each). The CDR3 runs 14 residues. V lost 7 bases to trimming and J lost 14 bases, with 25 bases between them. The CDR3 DNA follows: TGTGCCAGCACCCTGGGGGTCGGGGCCTTGGTTGGGTATTTT. This gives the protein CASTLGVGALVGYF.